This entry lists 2 T cell receptor beta chains sequenced from one sample in a study of cytomegalovirus exposure and HLA in healthy donors. Primers included in the PCR were 60 Vbeta and 13 Jbeta primers. Method: immunoSEQ multiplex PCR; TCRdb's copy keeps in-frame clones and lacks some. The sample lists 80,000 to 100,000 clones, about 81% occurring once. Sequenced sample: PBMCs. These receptors all stem from a man in his forties in good health and CMV-seropositive.

This chain uses TRBV18 with TRBJ1-1; D is perhaps TRBD1 (6 bases). Trimming shortened V by 5 bases and J by 0 bases, and 13 bases separated the two germline ends. CDR1 is KGHSH and CDR2 is LQKENI in the germline V gene. The CDR3 consists of 15 residues. The CDR3 protein is CASSDRQFMNTEAFF. CDR3 nucleotide sequence: TGTGCCAGCTCAGACAGGCAATTCATGAACACTGAAGCTTTCTTT.

The chain employs TRBV28 and TRBJ2-1; D is possibly TRBD1 (5 bases). The V and J ends lost 6 bases and 10 bases respectively, with 10 bases between them. The CDR3 has 11 amino acids. In germline, CDR1 is MDHEN, CDR2 SYDVKM. The DNA of the CDR3 is TGTGCCAGCAGCCGCGGACAAGAGCAGTTCTTC. Protein: CASSRGQEQFF.